This T cell receptor beta chain appears in the sequencing data of a study of cytomegalovirus exposure and HLA in healthy donors. V lost 3 bases, J lost 2 bases, and 4 bases stayed unmatched. Germline assignment: CDR1 SGHRS and CDR2 YFSETQ. This CDR3 contains 17 residues. The repertoire was sequenced with immunoSEQ multiplex PCR; TCRdb's copy has only in-frame clones and lacks some. Of about 88,000 clones in the sample, more than 70% were seen once. This clonotype was obtained from a woman between 18 and 29 years old in good health and CMV-seropositive. The sample consisted of PBMCs. This chain connects TRBV5-1 to TRBJ2-1, with 14 bases matching TRBD2. The CDR3 DNA sequence: TGCGCCAGCAGCTCGACTAGCGGGGGGGCAGCCTACAATGAGCAGTTCTTC. This sequence encodes CASSSTSGGAAYNEQFF.